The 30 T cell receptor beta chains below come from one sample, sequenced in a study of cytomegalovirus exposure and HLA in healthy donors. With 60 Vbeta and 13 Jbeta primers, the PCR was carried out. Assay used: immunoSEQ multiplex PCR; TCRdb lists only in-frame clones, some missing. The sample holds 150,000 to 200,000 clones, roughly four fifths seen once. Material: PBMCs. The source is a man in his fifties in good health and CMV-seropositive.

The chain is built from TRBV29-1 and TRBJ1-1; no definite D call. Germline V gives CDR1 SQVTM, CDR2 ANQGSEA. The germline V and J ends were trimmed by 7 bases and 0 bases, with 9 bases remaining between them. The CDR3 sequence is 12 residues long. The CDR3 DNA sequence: TGCAGCGCCCGGGGATTGAACACTGAAGCTTTCTTT. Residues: CSARGLNTEAFF.

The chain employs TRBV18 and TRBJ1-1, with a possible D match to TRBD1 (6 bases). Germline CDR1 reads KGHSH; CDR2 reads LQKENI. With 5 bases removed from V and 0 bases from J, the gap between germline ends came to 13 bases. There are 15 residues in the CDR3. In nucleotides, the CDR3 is TGTGCCAGCTCAACCTTGGACAGCTTGAACACTGAAGCTTTCTTT. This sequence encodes CASSTLDSLNTEAFF.

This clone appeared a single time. The CDR3 DNA follows: TGTGCCAGCAGCTCCAACAGACAGGGAAGGGATACGCAGTATTTT. Translated: CASSSNRQGRDTQYF. This rearrangement joins TRBV11-2 to TRBJ2-3, with 7 positions matching TRBD1. Germline assignment: CDR1 SGHAT and CDR2 FQNNGV. With 4 bases clipped from V and 6 bases from J, the junction kept 10 bases outside the gene matches. The CDR3 contains 15 residues.

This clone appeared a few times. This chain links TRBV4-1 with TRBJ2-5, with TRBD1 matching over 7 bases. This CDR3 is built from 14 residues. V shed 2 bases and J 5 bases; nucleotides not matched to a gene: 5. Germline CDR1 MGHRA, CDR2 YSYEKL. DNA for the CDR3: TGCGCCAGCAGCCAACCGGGACAGTGGGAGACCCAGTACTTC. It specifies CASSQPGQWETQYF.

The CDR3 loop reads CASSYSWGDGYTF. The CDR3 DNA follows: TGTGCCAGCAGTTACTCGTGGGGCGATGGCTACACCTTC. V is TRBV6-5 and J is TRBJ1-2; D possibly corresponds to TRBD1 (5 bases). Germline CDR1 is MNHEY and CDR2 is SVGAGI. V lost 0 bases and J lost 6, with 8 bases in between. CDR3 size: 13 residues.

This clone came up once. CDR3 region: CASSKLCSRDYGSPLHF. CDR3 DNA: TGTGCCAGCAGTAAGCTATGTTCCCGGGACTACGGTTCACCCCTCCACTTT. V gene TRBV6-7 combines with J gene TRBJ1-6, with a possible D match to TRBD1 (5 bases). TRBV6-7 is an ORF, with its function uncertain. Trimming cost V 5 bases and J 9 bases, with 23 bases left between them. This CDR3 comprises 17 residues.

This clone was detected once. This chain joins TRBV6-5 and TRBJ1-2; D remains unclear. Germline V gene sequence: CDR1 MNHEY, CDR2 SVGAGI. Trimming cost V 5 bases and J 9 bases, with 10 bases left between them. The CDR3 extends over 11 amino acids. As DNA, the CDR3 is TGTGCCAGCAGTACCCCGGGGAGCTACACCTTC. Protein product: CASSTPGSYTF.

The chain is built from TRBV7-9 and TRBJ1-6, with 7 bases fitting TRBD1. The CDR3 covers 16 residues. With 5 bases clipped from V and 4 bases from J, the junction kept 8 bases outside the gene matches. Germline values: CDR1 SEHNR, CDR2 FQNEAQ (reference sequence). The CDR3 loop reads CASSHRDRKYNSPLHF. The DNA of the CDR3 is TGTGCCAGCAGCCACCGGGACAGAAAATATAATTCACCCCTCCACTTT.

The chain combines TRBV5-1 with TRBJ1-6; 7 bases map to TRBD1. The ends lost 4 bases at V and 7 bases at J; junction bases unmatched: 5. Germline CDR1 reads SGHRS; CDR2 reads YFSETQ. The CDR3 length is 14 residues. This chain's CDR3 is CASSPPGGNSPLHF. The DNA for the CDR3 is TGCGCCAGCAGCCCCCCAGGGGGGAATTCACCCCTCCACTTT.

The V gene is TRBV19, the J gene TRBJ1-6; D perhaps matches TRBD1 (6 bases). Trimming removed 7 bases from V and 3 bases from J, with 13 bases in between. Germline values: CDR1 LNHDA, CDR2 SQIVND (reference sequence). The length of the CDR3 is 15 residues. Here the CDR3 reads CASKGGSRYNSPLHF. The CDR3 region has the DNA TGTGCCAGTAAGGGGGGGTCTCGCTATAATTCACCCCTCCACTTT.

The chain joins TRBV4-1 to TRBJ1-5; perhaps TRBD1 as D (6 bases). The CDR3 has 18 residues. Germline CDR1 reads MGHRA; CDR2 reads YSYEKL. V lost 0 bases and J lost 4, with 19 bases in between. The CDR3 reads CASSQDMRGQRWNQPQHF. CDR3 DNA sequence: TGCGCCAGCAGCCAAGATATGCGGGGGCAAAGATGGAATCAGCCCCAGCATTTT.

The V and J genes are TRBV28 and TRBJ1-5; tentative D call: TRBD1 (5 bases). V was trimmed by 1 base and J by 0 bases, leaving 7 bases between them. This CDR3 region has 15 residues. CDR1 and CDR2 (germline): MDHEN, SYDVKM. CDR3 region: CASSLSGISNQPQHF. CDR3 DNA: TGTGCCAGCAGTTTATCAGGGATTAGCAATCAGCCCCAGCATTTT. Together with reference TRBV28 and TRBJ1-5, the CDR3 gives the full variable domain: DVKVTQSSRYLVKRTGEKVFLECVQDMDHENMFWYRQDPGLGLRLIYFSYDVKMKEKGDIPEGYSVSREKKERFSLILESASTNQTSMYLCASSLSGISNQPQHFGDGTRLSIL.

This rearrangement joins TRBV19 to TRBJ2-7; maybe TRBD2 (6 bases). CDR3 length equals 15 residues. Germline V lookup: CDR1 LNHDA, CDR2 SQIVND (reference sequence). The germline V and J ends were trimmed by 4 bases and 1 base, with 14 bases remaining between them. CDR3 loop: CASSTPGTGSYEQYF. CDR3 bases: TGTGCCAGTAGTACTCCTGGGACTGGTTCCTACGAGCAGTACTTC.

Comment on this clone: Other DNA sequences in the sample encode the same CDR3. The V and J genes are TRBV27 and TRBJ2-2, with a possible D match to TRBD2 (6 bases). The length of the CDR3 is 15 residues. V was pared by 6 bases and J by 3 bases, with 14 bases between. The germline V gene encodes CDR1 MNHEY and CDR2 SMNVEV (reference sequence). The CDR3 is CASSPGDRYTGELFF. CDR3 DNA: TGTGCCAGCAGCCCGGGGGACCGTTACACCGGGGAGCTGTTTTTT.

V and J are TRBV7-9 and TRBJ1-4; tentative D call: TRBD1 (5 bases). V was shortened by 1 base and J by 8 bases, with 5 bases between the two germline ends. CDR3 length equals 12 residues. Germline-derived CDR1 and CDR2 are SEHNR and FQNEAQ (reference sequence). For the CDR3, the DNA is TGTGCCAGCAGCTTAGGGACAGAAAAACTGTTTTTT. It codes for CASSLGTEKLFF.

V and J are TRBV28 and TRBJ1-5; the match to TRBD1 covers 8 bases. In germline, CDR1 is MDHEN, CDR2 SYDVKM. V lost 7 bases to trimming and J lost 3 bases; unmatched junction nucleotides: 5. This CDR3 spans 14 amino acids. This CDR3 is CASINRGYNQPQHF. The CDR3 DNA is TGTGCCAGCATTAACAGGGGGTACAATCAGCCCCAGCATTTT.

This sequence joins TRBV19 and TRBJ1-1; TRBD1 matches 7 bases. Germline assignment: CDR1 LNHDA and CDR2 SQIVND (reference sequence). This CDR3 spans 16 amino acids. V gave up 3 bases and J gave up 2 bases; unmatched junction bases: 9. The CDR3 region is CASSMGLWDSNTEAFF. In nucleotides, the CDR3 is TGTGCCAGTAGTATGGGTCTGTGGGACAGCAACACTGAAGCTTTCTTT.

DNA of the CDR3: TGTGCCACCAGCGAGAGGGACAGGGGCATTCAGTACTTC. Its protein is CATSERDRGIQYF. The V call is TRBV15, the J call TRBJ2-4; TRBD1 aligns across 10 bases. Per the germline V gene, CDR1 is LNHNV and CDR2 is YYDKDF (reference sequence). V lost 5 bases, J lost 9 bases, and 4 bases stayed unmatched. The CDR3 has 13 residues.

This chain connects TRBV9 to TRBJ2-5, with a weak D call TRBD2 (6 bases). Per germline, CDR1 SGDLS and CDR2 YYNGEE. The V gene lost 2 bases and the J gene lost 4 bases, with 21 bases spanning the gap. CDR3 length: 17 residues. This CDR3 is CASSVVGDFASRETQYF. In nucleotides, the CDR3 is TGTGCCAGCAGCGTTGTGGGGGACTTCGCGTCCAGAGAGACCCAGTACTTC.

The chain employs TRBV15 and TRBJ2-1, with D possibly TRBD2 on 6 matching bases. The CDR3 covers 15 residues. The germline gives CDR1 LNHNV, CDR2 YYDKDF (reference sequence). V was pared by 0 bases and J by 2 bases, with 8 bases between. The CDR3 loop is CATSRDGGTYNEQFF. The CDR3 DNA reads TGTGCCACCAGCAGAGACGGGGGTACCTACAATGAGCAGTTCTTC.

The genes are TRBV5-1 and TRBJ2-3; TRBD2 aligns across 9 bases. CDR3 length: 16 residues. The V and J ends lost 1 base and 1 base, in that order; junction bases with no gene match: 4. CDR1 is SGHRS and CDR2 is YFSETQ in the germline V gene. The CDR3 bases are TGCGCCAGCAGCTTGAGTTTAGCGGGGGGCACAGATACGCAGTATTTT. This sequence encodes CASSLSLAGGTDTQYF.

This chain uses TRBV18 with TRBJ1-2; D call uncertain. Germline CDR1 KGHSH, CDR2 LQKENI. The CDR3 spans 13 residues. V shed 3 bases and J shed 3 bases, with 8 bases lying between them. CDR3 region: CASSPLTDYGYTF. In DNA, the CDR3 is TGTGCCAGCTCACCTCTGACTGACTATGGCTACACCTTC.

Here the CDR3 reads CASSLRDSYEQYF. CDR3 DNA sequence: TGTGCCAGCAGCTTAAGAGACTCCTACGAGCAGTACTTC. V gene TRBV7-8 combines with J gene TRBJ2-7; D ambiguous. V lost 2 bases, J lost 0 bases, and 5 bases lay in between. The CDR3 has 13 residues. Germline CDR1 SGHVS, CDR2 FQNEAQ.

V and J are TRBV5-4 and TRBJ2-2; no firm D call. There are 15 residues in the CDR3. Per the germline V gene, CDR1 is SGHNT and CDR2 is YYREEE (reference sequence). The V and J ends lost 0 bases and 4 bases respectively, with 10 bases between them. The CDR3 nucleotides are TGTGCCAGCAGCTTGGAAGCCTCGAGCACCGGGGAGCTGTTTTTT. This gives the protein CASSLEASSTGELFF. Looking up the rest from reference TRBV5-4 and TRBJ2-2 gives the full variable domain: ETGVTQSPTHLIKTRGQQVTLRCSSQSGHNTVSWYQQALGQGPQFIFQYYREEENGRGNFPPRFSGLQFPNYSSELNVNALELDDSALYLCASSLEASSTGELFFGEGSRLTVL.

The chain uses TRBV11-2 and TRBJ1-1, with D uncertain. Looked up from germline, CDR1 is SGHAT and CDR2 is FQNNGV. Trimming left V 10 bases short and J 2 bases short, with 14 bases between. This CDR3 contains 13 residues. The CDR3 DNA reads TGTGCCACCTGGGAGGGAGCTAACACTGAAGCTTTCTTT. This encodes CATWEGANTEAFF.

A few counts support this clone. The CDR3 here is CASSVGSGTAYEQYF. For the CDR3, the DNA is TGTGCCAGCAGCGTAGGTAGCGGAACGGCCTACGAGCAGTACTTC. The chain combines TRBV9 with TRBJ2-7; TRBD2 is a possible D gene (6 bases). This CDR3 has 15 residues. With 0 bases removed from V and 2 bases from J, the gap between germline ends came to 12 bases. Germline V gene data show CDR1 as SGDLS and CDR2 as YYNGEE.

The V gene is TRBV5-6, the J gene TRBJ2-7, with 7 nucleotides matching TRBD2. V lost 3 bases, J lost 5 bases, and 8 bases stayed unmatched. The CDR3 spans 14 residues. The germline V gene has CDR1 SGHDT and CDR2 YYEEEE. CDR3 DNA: TGTGCCAGCAGCTCCGGGACTATTGCCGACGAGCAGTACTTC. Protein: CASSSGTIADEQYF.

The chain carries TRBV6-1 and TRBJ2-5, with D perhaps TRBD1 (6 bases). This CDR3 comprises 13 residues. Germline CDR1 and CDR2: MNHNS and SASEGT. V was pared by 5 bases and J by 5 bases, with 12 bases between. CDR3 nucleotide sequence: TGTGCCAGCAGTTCGACAGGAAAGGAGACCCAGTACTTC. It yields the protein CASSSTGKETQYF.

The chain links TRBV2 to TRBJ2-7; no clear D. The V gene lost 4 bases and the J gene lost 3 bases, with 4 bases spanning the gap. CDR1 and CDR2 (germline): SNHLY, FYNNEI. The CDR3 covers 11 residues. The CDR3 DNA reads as TGTGCCAGCAGTGCTAGCTACGAGCAGTACTTC. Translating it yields CASSASYEQYF. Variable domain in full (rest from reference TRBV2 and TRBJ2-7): EPEVTQTPSHQVTQMGQEVILRCVPISNHLYFYWYRQILGQKVEFLVSFYNNEISEKSEIFDDQFSVERPDGSNFTLKIRSTKLEDSAMYFCASSASYEQYFGPGTRLTVT.

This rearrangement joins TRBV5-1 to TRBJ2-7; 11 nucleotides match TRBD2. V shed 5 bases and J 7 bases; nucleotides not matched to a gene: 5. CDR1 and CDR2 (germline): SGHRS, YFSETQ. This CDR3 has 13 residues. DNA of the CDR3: TGCGCCAGCAGAAGACTAGCGGGGCTGGAGCAGTACTTC. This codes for CASRRLAGLEQYF.